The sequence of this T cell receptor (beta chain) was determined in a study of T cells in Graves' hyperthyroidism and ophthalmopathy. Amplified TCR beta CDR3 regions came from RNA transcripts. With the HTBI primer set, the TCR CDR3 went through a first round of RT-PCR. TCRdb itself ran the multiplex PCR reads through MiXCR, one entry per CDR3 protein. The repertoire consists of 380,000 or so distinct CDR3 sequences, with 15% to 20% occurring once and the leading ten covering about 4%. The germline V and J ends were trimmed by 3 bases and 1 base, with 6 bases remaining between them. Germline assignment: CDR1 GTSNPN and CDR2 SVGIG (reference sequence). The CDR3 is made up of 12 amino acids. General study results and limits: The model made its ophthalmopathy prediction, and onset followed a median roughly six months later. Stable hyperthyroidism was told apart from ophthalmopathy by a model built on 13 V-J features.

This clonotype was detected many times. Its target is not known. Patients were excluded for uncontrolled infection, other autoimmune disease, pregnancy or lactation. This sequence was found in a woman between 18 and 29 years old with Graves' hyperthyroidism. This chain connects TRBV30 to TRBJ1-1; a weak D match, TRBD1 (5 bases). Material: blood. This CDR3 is CAWSRENTEAFF. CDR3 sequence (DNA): TGTGCCTGGAGCAGGGAGAACACTGAAGCTTTCTTT.